Following are 29 T cell receptor beta chains from one sample sequenced in a study of blood T cell repertoires in COVID-19. TCRdb's table, derived via immunoSEQ multiplex PCR, lists solely in-frame clones and lacks some. This table has some 200,000 clones, approximately 80% appearing once. Sequenced sample: peripheral blood. These receptors all come from a woman aged 80 or over with COVID-19, enrolled during active disease.

The chain couples TRBV5-1 to TRBJ1-5; D might be TRBD1 (6 bases). In germline, CDR1 is SGHRS, CDR2 YFSETQ. Trimming shortened V by 0 bases and J by 5 bases, and 12 bases separated the two germline ends. CDR3 length: 15 residues. The CDR3 coding sequence is TGCGCCAGCAGCTTGGGGGGCAGGGGCGATCAGCCCCAGCATTTT. This gives the protein CASSLGGRGDQPQHF.

This sequence joins TRBV5-4 and TRBJ2-3; the D gene is possibly TRBD1 (6 bases). Germline V gives CDR1 SGHNT, CDR2 YYREEE (reference sequence). Deletions cut 4 bases from V and 2 bases from J, with 11 bases between. The CDR3 is 14 residues long. The CDR3 protein is CASSPGHFTDTQYF. DNA for the CDR3: TGTGCCAGCAGCCCGGGACACTTCACAGATACGCAGTATTTT.

The V call is TRBV5-1, the J call TRBJ2-7, with D tentatively TRBD2 (6 bases). V dropped 0 bases and J dropped 3 bases, with 22 bases sitting between them. Germline assignment: CDR1 SGHRS and CDR2 YFSETQ. The CDR3 consists of 18 residues. The CDR3, as DNA: TGCGCCAGCAGCTTGGTCTTGGGTTGGAGGGAGGTAGGCTACGAGCAGTACTTC. Its translation is CASSLVLGWREVGYEQYF.

The chain carries TRBV5-1 and TRBJ1-4, with 7 positions matching TRBD1. The V gene end was trimmed by 3 bases and the J gene end by 4 bases; junction bases not matched to a gene: 6. The CDR3 covers 15 residues. The germline CDR1 and CDR2 sequences are SGHRS and YFSETQ. This chain's CDR3 is CASSSGTANNEKLFF. Written as DNA, the CDR3 is TGCGCCAGCAGCTCCGGGACAGCTAATAATGAAAAACTGTTTTTT.

This clone was seen just once. The V call is TRBV6-5, the J call TRBJ1-2; the D gene is possibly TRBD1 (5 bases). V was cut by 2 bases and J by 5 bases, with 18 bases left in between. The CDR3 has 16 residues. Germline V gene data show CDR1 as MNHEY and CDR2 as SVGAGI. DNA of the CDR3: TGTGCCAGCAGTTACGTGCCCCGGACGGGGGGGTATGGCTACACCTTC. It is translated as CASSYVPRTGGYGYTF.

J is TRBJ1-6 and V is TRBV5-4; the D gene is possibly TRBD1 (5 bases). The ends were cut back, 0 bases at V and 5 bases at J, with 6 bases in the middle. CDR3 length: 14 amino acids. CDR1 is SGHNT and CDR2 is YYREEE in the germline V gene (reference sequence). The CDR3 sequence: CASSLARDNSPLHF. The CDR3 nucleotides are TGTGCCAGCAGCTTGGCCAGGGATAATTCACCCCTCCACTTT.

About this clone itself: Other DNA sequences from this sample encode an identical CDR3 as well. The chain couples TRBV3-1 (or the pseudogene TRBV3-2) to TRBJ1-1; the D gene is possibly TRBD1 (5 bases). The CDR3 length is 12 residues. V lost 4 bases and J 5 bases, leaving 8 bases between the germline ends. CDR1 is LGHDT and CDR2 is YNNKEL in the germline V gene (reference sequence). CDR3 amino acids: CASSPGGTEAFF. The DNA for the CDR3 is TGTGCCAGCAGCCCCGGGGGGACTGAAGCTTTCTTT.

V gene TRBV6-5 combines with J gene TRBJ2-5; 8 bases agree with TRBD2. The CDR3 consists of 16 residues. Germline loops: CDR1 MNHEY, CDR2 SVGAGI. V gave up 2 bases and J gave up 3 bases; unmatched junction bases: 8. The DNA for the CDR3 is TGTGCCAGCAGTTACCATTCCGGGAGGGGGAAAGAGACCCAGTACTTC. Amino acid sequence: CASSYHSGRGKETQYF.

The chain uses TRBV19 and TRBJ2-1, with no clear D. V was shortened by 6 bases and J by 10 bases, with 13 bases between the two germline ends. The CDR3 is 12 residues long. CDR1 LNHDA and CDR2 SQIVND come from the germline V gene (reference sequence). CDR3 protein: CASSLLEGEQFF. The CDR3 bases are TGTGCCAGTAGCCTTCTAGAAGGCGAGCAGTTCTTC.

The gene calls are TRBV3-1 (or the pseudogene TRBV3-2) and TRBJ2-5, with D unclear. V shed 4 bases and J shed 4 bases, with 10 bases lying between them. There are 13 residues in the CDR3. Per the germline V gene, CDR1 is LGHDT and CDR2 is YNNKEL (reference sequence). The CDR3 spells CASSPGSRETQYF. The CDR3, as DNA: TGTGCCAGCAGCCCAGGTTCTCGAGAGACCCAGTACTTC.

V is TRBV5-8 and J is TRBJ1-4, with a tentative D call TRBD1 (5 bases). The V and J ends lost 4 bases and 2 bases respectively, with 9 bases between them. Germline CDR1 reads SGHTS; CDR2 reads YDEGEE. The CDR3 is made up of 14 amino acids. CDR3 DNA sequence: TGTGCCAGCAGCCCGGACACGACTAATGAAAAACTGTTTTTT. Translation: CASSPDTTNEKLFF.

The chain joins TRBV18 to TRBJ1-3; D remains ambiguous. The V and J ends lost 1 base and 0 bases respectively, with 10 bases between them. This CDR3 is built from 16 residues. Germline V lookup: CDR1 KGHSH, CDR2 LQKENI. CDR3 DNA sequence: TGTGCCAGCTCACCACAGGGCGGGAGCTCTGGAAACACCATATATTTT. This gives the protein CASSPQGGSSGNTIYF.

The chain employs TRBV2 and TRBJ2-7, with D possibly being TRBD2 (6 bases). Germline CDR1 is SNHLY and CDR2 is FYNNEI. This CDR3 contains 13 residues. The V gene lost 7 bases and the J gene lost 4 bases, with 14 bases spanning the gap. The CDR3 region has the DNA TGTGCCAGCAACGCGGGGCCGGGGTACGAGCAGTACTTC. It codes for CASNAGPGYEQYF.

This sequence joins TRBV3-1 (or the pseudogene TRBV3-2) and TRBJ1-2, with D possibly TRBD1 on 5 matching bases. The CDR3 covers 14 residues. CDR1 and CDR2 from the germline V gene are LGHDT and YNNKEL (reference sequence). Trimming removed 4 bases from V and 4 bases from J, with 13 bases in between. The CDR3 region is CASSPDAGGYGYTF. The CDR3 DNA follows: TGTGCCAGCAGCCCGGATGCCGGGGGCTATGGCTACACCTTC.

V usage is TRBV12-3 or TRBV12-4 and J usage is TRBJ1-1; perhaps TRBD1 as D (6 bases). The CDR3 is 12 residues long. V gave up 5 bases and J gave up 3 bases, with 7 bases separating them. CDR3 nucleotide sequence: TGTGCCAGCAGTCGGACAGACACTGAAGCTTTCTTT. Protein product: CASSRTDTEAFF.

The J gene is TRBJ2-3, the V gene TRBV9, with a possible D match to TRBD1 (5 bases). In germline, CDR1 is SGDLS, CDR2 YYNGEE. The CDR3 runs to 14 residues. V was trimmed by 3 bases and J by 6 bases, leaving 14 bases between them. The CDR3 coding sequence is TGTGCCAGCAGCGAGGGGATACTTCTCGATACGCAGTATTTT. Translating gives CASSEGILLDTQYF.

V is TRBV19 and J is TRBJ2-2; 7 nucleotides align to TRBD2. Germline trimming cut 7 bases from V and 6 bases from J; bases unmatched to any gene: 14. Germline V gene data show CDR1 as LNHDA and CDR2 as SQIVND (reference sequence). The CDR3 is 16 residues long. The CDR3 is CASTGGGIFGAGELFF. The CDR3 DNA sequence: TGTGCCAGTACGGGAGGCGGGATCTTTGGCGCCGGGGAGCTGTTTTTT.

V is TRBV12-5 and J is TRBJ1-1, with TRBD1 as a possible D gene (5 bases). This CDR3 comprises 12 residues. Between the trimmed V and J ends, which lost 6 bases and 3 bases, there was a span of 8 bases. From germline, CDR1 is LGHNT and CDR2 FRNRAP. The CDR3 DNA reads TGTGCTAGTGGCCAGGGATACACTGAAGCTTTCTTT. Protein: CASGQGYTEAFF.

The chain uses TRBV3-1 (or the pseudogene TRBV3-2) and TRBJ1-5; the match to TRBD1 covers 7 bases. The CDR3 consists of 15 residues. Unmatched junction bases numbered 5, after V lost 1 base and J lost 5 bases. Looked up from germline, CDR1 is LGHDT and CDR2 is YNNKEL (reference sequence). CDR3 residues: CASSQGWQGDQPQHF. The CDR3 coding sequence is TGTGCCAGCAGCCAAGGTTGGCAGGGGGATCAGCCCCAGCATTTT.

In its sample, this clone was seen a few times. This chain joins TRBV4-1 and TRBJ2-6; the match to TRBD1 covers 7 bases. CDR1 MGHRA and CDR2 YSYEKL come from the germline V gene. The CDR3 runs to 15 residues. The J segment lost 3 bases and the V segment lost 4 bases, leaving 3 bases of the junction unmatched. CDR3 nucleotide sequence: TGCGCCAGCAGCCCCACAGGGGATGGGGCCAACGTCCTGACTTTC. Residues: CASSPTGDGANVLTF.

The chain joins TRBV4-1 to TRBJ1-3, with a weak D call TRBD1 (5 bases). The germline V and J ends were trimmed by 0 bases and 3 bases, with 15 bases remaining between them. CDR1 and CDR2 from the germline V gene are MGHRA and YSYEKL. The CDR3 loop spans 17 amino acids. The CDR3 nucleotides are TGCGCCAGCAGCCAAGATGGGCGGGACTTACGTGGAAACACCATATATTTT. Its translation is CASSQDGRDLRGNTIYF.

The chain uses TRBV4-1 and TRBJ2-1, with D maybe TRBD2 (6 bases). CDR1 is MGHRA, CDR2 YSYEKL, per germline. The CDR3 covers 15 residues. V shed 0 bases and J shed 4 bases, with 10 bases lying between them. The CDR3 spells CASSQEGDFYNEQFF. In nucleotides, the CDR3 is TGCGCCAGCAGCCAAGAAGGGGACTTTTACAATGAGCAGTTCTTC.

V and J are TRBV6-5 and TRBJ1-5; 8 nucleotides line up with TRBD1. The trim removed 10 bases at V and 7 bases at J, leaving 9 bases unmatched. CDR1 and CDR2 from the germline V gene are MNHEY and SVGAGI. This CDR3 contains 13 residues. CDR3 sequence (DNA): TGTGCCACTTCCAGGGGGCTCGGACAGCCCCAGCATTTT. Residues: CATSRGLGQPQHF.

The rearrangement uses TRBV18 and TRBJ1-1, with a tentative D call TRBD1 (6 bases). Germline V gene lookup returns CDR1 KGHSH and CDR2 LQKENI. CDR3 length: 17 residues. The ends were cut back, 3 bases at V and 11 bases at J, with 28 bases in the middle. CDR3 in DNA: TGTGCCAGCTCACCTACCCCCGGACAGACGCCGCCTAGGGGCGCTTTCTTT. It is translated as CASSPTPGQTPPRGAFF.

V is TRBV12-3 or TRBV12-4 and J is TRBJ1-2; D unclear. With 6 bases removed from V and 7 bases from J, the gap between germline ends came to 9 bases. This CDR3 comprises 11 residues. CDR3 amino acids: CASSRSSGYTF. The CDR3 region has the DNA TGTGCCAGCAGCAGGTCCTCTGGCTACACCTTC.

V and J are TRBV10-3 and TRBJ1-1; TRBD1 matches at 8 bases. The CDR3 is made up of 14 amino acids. Germline CDR1 and CDR2: ENHRY and SYGVKD. The trim removed 7 bases at V and 2 bases at J, leaving 6 bases unmatched. CDR3 residues: CAITRDRRNTEAFF. The CDR3 DNA follows: TGTGCCATCACTCGGGACAGGAGAAACACTGAAGCTTTCTTT.

The chain links TRBV7-9 to TRBJ2-2, with D possibly TRBD1 on 6 matching bases. CDR1 and CDR2 from the germline V gene are SEHNR and FQNEAQ (reference sequence). V was clipped by 3 bases and J by 3 bases, with 11 bases between them. The CDR3 extends over 15 amino acids. DNA of the CDR3: TGTGCCAGCAGCTTGTTACAGGGACACACCGGGGAGCTGTTTTTT. It codes for CASSLLQGHTGELFF. Supplemented by reference TRBV7-9 and TRBJ2-2, the full variable domain reads DTGVSQNPRHKITKRGQNVTFRCDPISEHNRLYWYRQTLGQGPEFLTYFQNEAQLEKSRLLSDRFSAERPKGSFSTLEIQRTEQGDSAMYLCASSLLQGHTGELFFGEGSRLTVL.

The rearrangement links TRBV5-1 to TRBJ2-2; TRBD2 is a possible D gene (6 bases). CDR3 length: 14 residues. Trimming left V 0 bases short and J 8 bases short, with 11 bases between. Germline V CDR1 and CDR2: SGHRS, YFSETQ. CDR3 region: CASSLAGGSGELFF. The CDR3 DNA reads TGCGCCAGCAGCTTGGCTGGAGGGAGTGGGGAGCTGTTTTTT.

The V call is TRBV6-5, the J call TRBJ2-7; 9 bases line up with TRBD1. Germline CDR1 and CDR2: MNHEY and SVGAGI. V was pared by 2 bases and J by 4 bases, with 6 bases of the junction left unmatched. CDR3 length equals 15 residues. In DNA form, the CDR3 reads TGTGCCAGCAGTTACCCCGGACAGGGGAGATACGAGCAGTACTTC. Protein product: CASSYPGQGRYEQYF.